The source of this TCR beta chain is a study of vaccination effects on CD4 cells after COVID-19. Sequencing in the ViraFEST assay came after antigen-specific CD4+ T cells had been expanded with viral peptide pools, which were used to stimulate PBMC. Subsequent to a culture period of 10 to 11 days, CD4+ T cells were isolated. Vaccine recipients, nucleocapsid antibody negative, had no prior SARS-CoV-2 infection. General study points: Late post-vaccination, clones induced by infection and those induced by vaccine underwent marked clonal contraction.

Germline CDR1 SGHTA, CDR2 FQGNSA. CDR3 length equals 15 residues. With 6 bases clipped from V and 2 bases from J, the junction kept 5 bases outside the gene matches. Clones were sequenced by immunoSEQ multiplex PCR, and TCRdb holds only the in-frame ones, with some missing. The table includes tens of thousands of clones, about four fifths detected once. Regarding this clone: Its target is not known.

The clonotype comes from a human donor who received a COVID-19 vaccine. The rearrangement joins TRBV7-2 to TRBJ1-3; 9 nucleotides align to TRBD1. The sample was CD4+ T cells from PBMCs cultured with HCoV-NL63 spike peptides, taken before COVID-19 vaccination. The CDR3: CASSQDRGAGNTIYF. For the CDR3, the DNA is TGTGCCAGCAGTCAGGACAGGGGAGCTGGAAACACCATATATTTT. Variable domain in full (rest from reference TRBV7-2 and TRBJ1-3): GAGVSQSPSNKVTEKGKDVELRCDPISGHTALYWYRQSLGQGLEFLIYFQGNSAPDKSGLPSDRFSAERTGGSVSTLTIQRTQQEDSAVYLCASSQDRGAGNTIYFGEGSWLTVV.